This TCR beta chain came from a study of shared clonotypes between healthy human individuals. Some clones are missing from TCRdb's copy, which holds only in-frame ones; the method was immunoSEQ multiplex PCR. The repertoire holds approximately 87,000 clones, with over 55% as singletons. In the case of this clone: No antigen is known for it.

Study-level results: Clonotype sharing among donors was thought likely to change with sequencing depth.

The CDR3 totals 14 residues. CDR1 is SGHTA, CDR2 FQGNSA, per germline. The V segment lost 5 bases and the J segment 2 bases; nucleotides outside the gene matches: 3. This clonotype originated in a man aged 25 to 40 in good health. Sequenced input: memory CD8+ T cells sorted from blood. Regarding subset: CD45RO+ cells pooled with CCR7-negative TemRA cells. The chain carries TRBV7-2 and TRBJ2-7, with 10 bases fitting TRBD1. The CDR3 region is CASSPTGGPYEQYF. CDR3 DNA sequence: TGTGCCAGCAGCCCGACAGGGGGCCCCTACGAGCAGTACTTC.